This TCR beta chain stems from a study of molecular identifiers for immune sequencing clone quantification. In this sample, this clonotype turned up many times. The CDR3 contains 12 residues. Germline V lookup: CDR1 MGHRA, CDR2 YSYEKL. V lost 2 bases, J lost 5 bases, and 4 bases lay in between. TCRdb processed the PCR reads anew with MiXCR; each CDR3 protein has one entry. Among about 640,000 distinct CDR3 sequences listed, just under 20% were seen once. Sequencing used naive CD8+ T cells from blood, with Jurkat cell RNA spiked in. Subset: FACS-sorted CD8+CD4-CCR7+CD45RA+ naive T cells. The origin of this receptor is a human donor in good health. Some libraries in this study had Jurkat cell RNA spiked in. The V and J genes are TRBV4-1 and TRBJ1-5; unclear D gene. DNA of the CDR3: TGCGCCAGCAGCCAACCCTATCAGCCCCAGCATTTT. This encodes CASSQPYQPQHF.